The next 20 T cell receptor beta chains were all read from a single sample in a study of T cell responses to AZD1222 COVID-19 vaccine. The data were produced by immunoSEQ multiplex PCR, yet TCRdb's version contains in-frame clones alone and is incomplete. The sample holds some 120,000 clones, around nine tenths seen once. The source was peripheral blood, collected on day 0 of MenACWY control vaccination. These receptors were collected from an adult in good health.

The CDR3 reads CASSLQAGAGTEAFF. CDR3 nucleotide sequence: TGTGCCAGCAGCTTACAAGCAGGGGCCGGCACTGAAGCTTTCTTT. The V and J genes are TRBV7-6 and TRBJ1-1, with D possibly being TRBD1 (6 bases). V lost 2 bases and J 4 bases, leaving 14 bases between the germline ends. The CDR3 runs 15 residues. Germline V gene data show CDR1 as SGHVS and CDR2 as FNYEAQ.

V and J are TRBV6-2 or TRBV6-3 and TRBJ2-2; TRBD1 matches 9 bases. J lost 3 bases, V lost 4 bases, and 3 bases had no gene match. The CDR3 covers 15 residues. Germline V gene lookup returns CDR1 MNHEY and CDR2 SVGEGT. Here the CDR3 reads CASSWGQGYTGELFF. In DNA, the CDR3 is TGTGCCAGCAGTTGGGGACAGGGCTACACCGGGGAGCTGTTTTTT.

For the CDR3, the DNA is TGCAGCGTTGAATTCTCGGGACAGGATAATGAAAAACTGTTTTTT. It translates to CSVEFSGQDNEKLFF. The chain has TRBV29-1 and TRBJ1-4; TRBD1 agrees at 8 bases. This CDR3 spans 15 amino acids. The junction had 6 bases not matched to a gene; V was cut back by 2 bases and J by 4 bases. CDR1 and CDR2 (germline): SQVTM, ANQGSEA.

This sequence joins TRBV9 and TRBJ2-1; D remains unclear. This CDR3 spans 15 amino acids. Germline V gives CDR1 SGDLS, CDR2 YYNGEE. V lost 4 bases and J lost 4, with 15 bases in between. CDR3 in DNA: TGTGCCAGCAGCCCTACCTCAAGACCTTACAATGAGCAGTTCTTC. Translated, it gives CASSPTSRPYNEQFF.

CDR3 nucleotide sequence: TGTGCCAGCAGCTTAGCGCGGTCTGACCGTCTATCTGGCGCAGATACGCAGTATTTT. Its protein product is CASSLARSDRLSGADTQYF. The chain links TRBV7-6 to TRBJ2-3; D not resolved. The V gene's germline CDR1 is SGHVS and CDR2 FNYEAQ. V was clipped by 0 bases and J by 4 bases, with 23 bases between them. The CDR3 length is 19 residues.

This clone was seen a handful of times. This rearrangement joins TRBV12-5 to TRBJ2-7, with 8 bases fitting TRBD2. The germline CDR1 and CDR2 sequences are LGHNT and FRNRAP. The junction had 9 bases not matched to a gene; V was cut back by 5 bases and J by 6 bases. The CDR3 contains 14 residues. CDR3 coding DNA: TGTGCTAGTGGTCCTGGCGGGGGGCGCGGCGAGCAGTACTTC. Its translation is CASGPGGGRGEQYF. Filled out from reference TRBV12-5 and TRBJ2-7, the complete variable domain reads DARVTQTPRHKVTEMGQEVTMRCQPILGHNTVFWYRQTMMQGLELLAYFRNRAPLDDSGMPKDRFSAEMPDATLATLKIQPSEPRDSAVYFCASGPGGGRGEQYFGPGTRLTVT.

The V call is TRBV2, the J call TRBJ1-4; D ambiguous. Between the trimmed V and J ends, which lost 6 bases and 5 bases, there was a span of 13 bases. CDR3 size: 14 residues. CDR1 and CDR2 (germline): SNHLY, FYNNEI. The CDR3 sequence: CASRARRSNEKLFF. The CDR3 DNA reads TGTGCCAGCAGGGCAAGGAGGTCAAATGAAAAACTGTTTTTT.

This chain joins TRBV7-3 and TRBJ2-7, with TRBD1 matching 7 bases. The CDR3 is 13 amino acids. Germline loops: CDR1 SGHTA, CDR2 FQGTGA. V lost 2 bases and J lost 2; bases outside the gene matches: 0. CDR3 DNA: TGTGCCAGCAGCTTAGGGACAGCCTACGAGCAGTACTTC. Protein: CASSLGTAYEQYF.

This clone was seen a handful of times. The CDR3 DNA reads as TGTGCCAGCAGCTCCCCGCGGAACAGGGGTAGCGCTGGCACTGAAGCTTTCTTT. This codes for CASSSPRNRGSAGTEAFF. V is TRBV7-2 and J is TRBJ1-1; 7 bases are shared with TRBD1. The V gene end was trimmed by 4 bases and the J gene end by 4 bases; junction bases not matched to a gene: 18. Germline CDR1 and CDR2: SGHTA and FQGNSA. The CDR3 is made up of 18 amino acids.

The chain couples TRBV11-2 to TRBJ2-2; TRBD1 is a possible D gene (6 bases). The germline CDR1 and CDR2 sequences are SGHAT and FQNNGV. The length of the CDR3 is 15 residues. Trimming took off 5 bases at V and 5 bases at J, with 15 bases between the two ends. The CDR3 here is CASSQRGFGTGELFF. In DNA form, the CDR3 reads TGTGCCAGCAGCCAAAGGGGGTTTGGGACCGGGGAGCTGTTTTTT.

The DNA for the CDR3 is TGTGCCAGCAGTGAAGCTCCCGGGCTCGGCTCCTACGAGCAGTACTTC. This codes for CASSEAPGLGSYEQYF. This sequence joins TRBV6-1 and TRBJ2-7; no reliable D call. Deletions cut 0 bases from V and 0 bases from J, with 12 bases between. The CDR3 loop spans 16 amino acids. From germline, CDR1 is MNHNS and CDR2 SASEGT.

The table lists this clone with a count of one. CDR3 sequence (DNA): TGTGCCAGCAGTTACTCGATCGGGAGCTCTGGAAACACCATATATTTT. Translation: CASSYSIGSSGNTIYF. The rearrangement uses TRBV6-5 and TRBJ1-3, with D hard to call. V lost 0 bases and J lost 0, with 9 bases in between. The germline CDR1 and CDR2 sequences are MNHEY and SVGAGI. The CDR3 spans 16 residues.

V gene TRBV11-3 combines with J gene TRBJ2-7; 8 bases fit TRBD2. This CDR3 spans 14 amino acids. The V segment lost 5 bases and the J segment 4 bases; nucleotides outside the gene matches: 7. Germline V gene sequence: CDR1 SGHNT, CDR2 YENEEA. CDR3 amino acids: CASSPGLAGYEQYF. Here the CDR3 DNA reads TGTGCCAGCAGCCCCGGGTTAGCGGGGTACGAGCAGTACTTC.

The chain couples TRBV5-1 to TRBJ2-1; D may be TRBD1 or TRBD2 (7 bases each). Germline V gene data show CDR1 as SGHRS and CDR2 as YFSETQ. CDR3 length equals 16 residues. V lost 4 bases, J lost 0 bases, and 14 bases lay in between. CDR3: CASSPSGGGSYNEQFF. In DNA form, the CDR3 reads TGCGCCAGCAGCCCCTCAGGGGGGGGCTCCTACAATGAGCAGTTCTTC.

The chain's CDR3 is CASSLAGTGGRSYNSPLHF. The CDR3 nucleotides are TGTGCCAGCAGCTTAGCAGGGACAGGGGGCCGCTCCTATAATTCACCCCTCCACTTT. V is TRBV7-2 and J is TRBJ1-6; TRBD1 agrees at 12 bases. J lost 0 bases, V lost 0 bases, and 3 bases had no gene match. Germline loops: CDR1 SGHTA, CDR2 FQGNSA. The CDR3 extends over 19 amino acids.

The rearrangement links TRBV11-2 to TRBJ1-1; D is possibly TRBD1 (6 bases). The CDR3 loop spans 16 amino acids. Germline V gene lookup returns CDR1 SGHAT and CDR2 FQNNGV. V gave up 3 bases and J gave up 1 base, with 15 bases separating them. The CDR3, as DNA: TGTGCCAGCAGCTTCGGGGGGCCCAATCCGAACACTGAAGCTTTCTTT. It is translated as CASSFGGPNPNTEAFF.

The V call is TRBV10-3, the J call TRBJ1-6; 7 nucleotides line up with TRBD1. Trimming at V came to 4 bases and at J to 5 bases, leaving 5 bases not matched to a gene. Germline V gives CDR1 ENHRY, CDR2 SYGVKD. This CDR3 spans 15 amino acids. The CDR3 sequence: CAISGTGTDNSPLHF. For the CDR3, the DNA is TGTGCCATCAGTGGGACCGGGACAGATAATTCACCCCTCCACTTT.

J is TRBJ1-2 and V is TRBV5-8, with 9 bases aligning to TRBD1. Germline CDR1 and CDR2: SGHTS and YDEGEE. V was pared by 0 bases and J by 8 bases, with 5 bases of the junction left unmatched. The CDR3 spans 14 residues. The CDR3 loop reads CASSLATGGIGYTF. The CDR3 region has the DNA TGTGCCAGCAGCTTGGCGACAGGGGGAATAGGCTACACCTTC.

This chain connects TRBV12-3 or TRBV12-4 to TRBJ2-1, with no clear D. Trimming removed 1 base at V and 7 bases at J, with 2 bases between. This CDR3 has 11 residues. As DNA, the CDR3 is TGTGCCAGCAGTTTAGGGAATGAGCAGTTCTTC. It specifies CASSLGNEQFF.

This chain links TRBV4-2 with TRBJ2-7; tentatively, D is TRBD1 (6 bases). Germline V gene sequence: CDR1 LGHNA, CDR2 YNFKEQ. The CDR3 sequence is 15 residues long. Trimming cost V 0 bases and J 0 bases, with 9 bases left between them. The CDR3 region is CASSQEVRGSYEQYF. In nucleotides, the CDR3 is TGTGCCAGCAGCCAAGAAGTCAGGGGCTCCTACGAGCAGTACTTC.